This TCR beta chain was retrieved from a study of blood T cell repertoires in COVID-19. This clone has just a few counts. In the study's own analysis: Amplification from reference gene primers served as the basis for estimated nucleated cell counts. Clones were read by immunoSEQ multiplex PCR, and TCRdb kept only the in-frame ones, dropping some. V and J calls and clone size are copied from that table; D and trimming were computed from the DNA. The profile covers about 34,000 clones, with 75% appearing a single time and over 12% taken by the ten largest. The CDR3 totals 15 residues. Germline-derived CDR1 and CDR2 are MGHRA and YSYEKL. V trimming: 0 bases; J trimming: 5 bases; junction bases outside the gene matches: 5.

The chain uses TRBV4-1 and TRBJ2-5; 8 bases agree with TRBD2. The sample consisted of peripheral blood. The sequence derives from a man aged 80 or over with active or convalescent COVID-19. CDR3 residues: CASSQDERERETQYF. The CDR3 region has the DNA TGCGCCAGCAGCCAAGATGAGCGGGAGAGGGAGACCCAGTACTTC.